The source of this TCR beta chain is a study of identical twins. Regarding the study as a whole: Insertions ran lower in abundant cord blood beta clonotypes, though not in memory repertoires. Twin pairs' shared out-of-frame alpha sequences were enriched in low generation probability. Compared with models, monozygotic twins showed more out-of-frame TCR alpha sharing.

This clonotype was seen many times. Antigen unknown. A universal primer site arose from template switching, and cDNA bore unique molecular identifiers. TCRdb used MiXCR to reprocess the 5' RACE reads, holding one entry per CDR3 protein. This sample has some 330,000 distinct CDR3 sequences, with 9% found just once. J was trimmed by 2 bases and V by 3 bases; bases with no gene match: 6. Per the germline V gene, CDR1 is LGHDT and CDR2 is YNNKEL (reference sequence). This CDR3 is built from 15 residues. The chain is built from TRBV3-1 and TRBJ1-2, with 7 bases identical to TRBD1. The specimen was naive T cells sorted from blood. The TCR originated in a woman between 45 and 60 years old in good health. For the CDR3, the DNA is TGTGCCAGCAGCCAGTCTCGGACAGGCAACTATGGCTACACCTTC. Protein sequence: CASSQSRTGNYGYTF.